This T cell receptor beta chain originates from a study of blood T cells in healthy people across ages. Only a few counts were recorded for this clonotype. What it binds is not known. Study conclusions and caveats: Whereas aged donors had fewer naive CD4+ cells, long-lived donors had more of them and higher diversity.

The sample providers were healthy Caucasian people from Russia, aged roughly 6 to 90. Each sample used at least 6.5 million PBMCs. Primed by a sample-barcoded 5' primer and a J-beta primer mix, a second PCR proceeded for about 6 to 11 cycles. TCRdb fed the 5' RACE reads into MiXCR, producing one record per CDR3 protein. The table records about 720,000 distinct CDR3 sequences, about 20% of them present only once. The TCR originated in a man between 65 and 85 years old in good health. The sequenced sample was blood.

CDR3 coding DNA: TGCGCCAGCAGCTTTATAGGGAACACCGGGGAGCTGTTTTTT. It codes for CASSFIGNTGELFF. This sequence joins TRBV5-1 and TRBJ2-2; D is unclear. In germline, CDR1 is SGHRS, CDR2 YFSETQ. The ends were cut back, 2 bases at V and 1 base at J, with 6 bases in the middle. CDR3 size: 14 residues. Full variable domain (outside the CDR3, taken from reference TRBV5-1 and TRBJ2-2): KAGVTQTPRYLIKTRGQQVTLSCSPISGHRSVSWYQQTPGQGLQFLFEYFSETQRNKGNFPGRFSGRQFSNSRSEMNVSTLELGDSALYLCASSFIGNTGELFFGEGSRLTVL.